This TCR beta chain is from a study of beta chain features in type 1 diabetes. Overall study context: The number of sorted cells examined across all samples was around 110 million. Study-level findings and limits: All four CD4+ subsets from Type 1 diabetes patients carried moderately but significantly shorter TCRB CDR3s.

Of note for this clone: The antigen is undetermined.

Via CD45RO/CCR7/CD25/CD127/CD95/CD27, cells of the CD4+ naive, central memory, regulatory and stem cell-like memory subsets were sorted. Germline V gene sequence: CDR1 MGHRA, CDR2 YSYEKL. This CDR3 has 12 residues. V gave up 4 bases and J gave up 9 bases; unmatched junction bases: 3. Expressed TCRB transcripts were sequenced, since all the RNA that had been isolated was reverse transcribed. Measured with immunoSEQ multiplex PCR; TCRdb has only the in-frame clones, and not every one. The sample yields some 250,000 clones, roughly 13% seen once. V usage is TRBV4-1 and J usage is TRBJ2-1; the match to TRBD1 covers 7 bases. Material for sequencing was naive CD4+ T cells from blood. The TCR sequence derives from a man between 25 and 39 years old with type 1 diabetes. The CDR3 bases are TGCGCCAGCAGCCGTTCAGGGGGTGAGCAGTTCTTC. This translates into CASSRSGGEQFF.